This T cell receptor (beta chain) is from a study of early T cells in non-severe SARS-CoV-2 infection. Findings of the study overall: Private and CD4 specificities were missed by VDJdb matching, which favored anti-spike CD8 responses.

This clonotype was seen a few times. What it recognizes is unknown. The germline CDR1 and CDR2 sequences are MNHEY and SVGEGT. Trimming stripped 2 bases from V and 0 bases from J, with 13 bases between. The CDR3 is 16 amino acids. Individual cDNA molecules carried attached unique molecular identifiers. TCRdb fed the 5' RACE reads into MiXCR, producing one record per CDR3 protein. The sample has 70,000 or so distinct CDR3 sequences; 11% are singletons. The clonotype comes from an adult who was a healthcare worker with PCR-confirmed SARS-CoV-2 infection or an uninfected control (not recorded which). Sequencing was done on a sample of whole blood. The V and J genes are TRBV6-2 or TRBV6-3 and TRBJ1-2; weak D call: TRBD1 (6 bases). The CDR3 region has the DNA TGTGCCAGCAGTTACAGTCCGGACAGCCCTAACTATGGCTACACCTTC. Amino acid sequence: CASSYSPDSPNYGYTF.